Included here is one T cell receptor (beta chain) sequence, with context. Its antigen is not identified. The CDR3 is 14 amino acids. Trimming removed 6 bases at V and 4 bases at J, with 18 bases between. Germline assignment: CDR1 DFQATT and CDR2 SNEGSKA (reference sequence). Attachment of unique molecular identifiers to individual cDNA molecules was performed. TCRdb independently ran MiXCR on the 5' RACE reads; one entry per CDR3 protein. The repertoire holds approximately 50,000 distinct CDR3 sequences, with about 7.8% as singletons. The source of the sample is a study of early T cells in non-severe SARS-CoV-2 infection. Study as a whole: Alpha and beta chains were unpaired, from unsorted whole-blood bulk RNA.

Whole-study results and caveats: The VDJdb matching leaned toward anti-spike CD8 responses and overlooked private and CD4 specificities.

The V call is TRBV20-1, the J call TRBJ2-5; D is unclear. The receptor was derived from an adult who was a healthcare worker with PCR-confirmed SARS-CoV-2 infection or an uninfected control (not recorded which). The sample was whole blood. DNA for the CDR3: TGCAGTGCAAGCCCCGGTCGGGTTGCAGAGACCCAGTACTTC. It specifies CSASPGRVAETQYF.